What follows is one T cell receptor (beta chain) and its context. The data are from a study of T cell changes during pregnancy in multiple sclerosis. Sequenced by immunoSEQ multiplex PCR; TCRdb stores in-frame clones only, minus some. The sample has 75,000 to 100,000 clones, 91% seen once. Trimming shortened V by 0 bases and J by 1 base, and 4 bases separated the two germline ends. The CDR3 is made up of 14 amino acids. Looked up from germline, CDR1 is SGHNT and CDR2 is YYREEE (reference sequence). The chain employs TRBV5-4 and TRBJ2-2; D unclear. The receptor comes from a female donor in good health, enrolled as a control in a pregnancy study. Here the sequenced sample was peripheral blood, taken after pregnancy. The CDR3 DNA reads TGTGCCAGCAGCTTGGAACTGAACACCGGGGAGCTGTTTTTT. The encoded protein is CASSLELNTGELFF. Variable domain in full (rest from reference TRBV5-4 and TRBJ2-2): ETGVTQSPTHLIKTRGQQVTLRCSSQSGHNTVSWYQQALGQGPQFIFQYYREEENGRGNFPPRFSGLQFPNYSSELNVNALELDDSALYLCASSLELNTGELFFGEGSRLTVL.